One and the same sample provided the 9 T cell receptor beta chains below, sequenced in a study of T cell repertoires in cytomegalovirus infection. TCRdb independently ran MiXCR on the reads; one entry per CDR3 protein. The sample contains under 500,000 distinct CDR3 sequences, roughly 43% of which appear only once. For these TCRs, the target antigens are not known. The specimen comprised cultured PBMCs, sampled from culture after CMV antigen stimulation. The receptors derive from a human donor in good health (CMV status not recorded). Some clones in this sample may be carry-over from other donors' samples.

The chain links TRBV7-6 to TRBJ2-1; 7 positions agree with TRBD2. Germline V lookup: CDR1 SGHVS, CDR2 FNYEAQ. This CDR3 is built from 13 residues. V shed 11 bases, J shed 4 bases, and the junction held 8 bases outside the gene matches. The DNA for the CDR3 is TGTGCCTCCTACGGGGGGAAGTACAATGAGCAGTTCTTC. The encoded protein is CASYGGKYNEQFF.

This clonotype was seen ten or more times. This chain uses TRBV7-8 with TRBJ2-1, with D unclear. Trimming took off 5 bases at V and 3 bases at J, with 17 bases between the two ends. Germline CDR1 and CDR2: SGHVS and FQNEAQ. The CDR3 is made up of 16 amino acids. CDR3 sequence reads: CASSRTGSLVYNEQFF. The CDR3 bases are TGTGCCAGCAGCCGTACCGGGTCCCTCGTCTACAATGAGCAGTTCTTC. Based on the CDR3 plus reference TRBV7-8 and TRBJ2-1, the full variable domain is GAGVSQSPRYKVAKRGQDVALRCDPISGHVSLFWYQQALGQGPEFLTYFQNEAQLDKSGLPSDRFFAERPEGSVSTLKIQRTQQEDSAVYLCASSRTGSLVYNEQFFGPGTRLTVL.

This chain links TRBV19 with TRBJ2-3, with a weak D call TRBD1 (6 bases). V lost 11 bases to trimming and J lost 2 bases, with 11 bases between them. CDR1 and CDR2 from the germline V gene are LNHDA and SQIVND (reference sequence). The CDR3 spans 12 residues. CDR3 DNA: TGTGCCTCCCGGACAGCCACAGATACGCAGTATTTT. Protein sequence: CASRTATDTQYF. Supplemented by reference TRBV19 and TRBJ2-3, the full variable domain reads DGGITQSPKYLFRKEGQNVTLSCEQNLNHDAMYWYRQDPGQGLRLIYYSQIVNDFQKGDIAEGYSVSREKKESFPLTVTSAQKNPTAFYLCASRTATDTQYFGPGTRLTVL.

In its sample, this clonotype was seen a few times. The chain recombines TRBV7-2 with TRBJ2-7; no reliable D call. Trimming removed 0 bases from V and 6 bases from J, with 6 bases in between. CDR1 SGHTA and CDR2 FQGNSA come from the germline V gene. The CDR3 consists of 12 residues. The CDR3 region has the DNA TGTGCCAGCAGCTTAGCTGGAGCCGAGCAGTACTTC. This encodes CASSLAGAEQYF.

This clonotype was seen a handful of times. The rearrangement links TRBV6-2 or TRBV6-3 to TRBJ2-5, with D perhaps matching TRBD1 (5 bases). There are 14 residues in the CDR3. Germline-derived CDR1 and CDR2 are MNHEY and SVGEGT. V was clipped by 5 bases and J by 7 bases, with 17 bases between them. CDR3: CASSRNIGTGTQYF. The CDR3 DNA reads as TGTGCCAGCAGTCGCAACATCGGCACAGGGACCCAGTACTTC.

This clonotype showed up just a few times. V and J are TRBV2 and TRBJ1-2; 7 bases line up with TRBD1. V shed 6 bases, J shed 3 bases, and the junction held 10 bases outside the gene matches. The CDR3 has 15 amino acids. Germline loops: CDR1 SNHLY, CDR2 FYNNEI. The CDR3 loop is CASSPGGVGDYGYTF. The CDR3 bases are TGTGCCAGCAGCCCAGGGGGGGTCGGAGACTATGGCTACACCTTC.

This clonotype was counted between two and nine times. The gene calls are TRBV5-4 and TRBJ1-4; 11 positions match TRBD1. J lost 5 bases, V lost 4 bases, and 4 bases had no gene match. Germline CDR1 is SGHNT and CDR2 is YYREEE (reference sequence). This CDR3 comprises 15 residues. CDR3 in amino acids: CASSPRDRGNEKLFF. For the CDR3, the DNA is TGTGCCAGCAGCCCCCGGGACAGGGGGAATGAAAAACTGTTTTTT. The full variable domain, its missing parts supplied by reference TRBV5-4 and TRBJ1-4, is ETGVTQSPTHLIKTRGQQVTLRCSSQSGHNTVSWYQQALGQGPQFIFQYYREEENGRGNFPPRFSGLQFPNYSSELNVNALELDDSALYLCASSPRDRGNEKLFFGSGTQLSVL.

This clonotype was found a few times. This chain joins TRBV7-2 and TRBJ2-7; 7 nucleotides match TRBD2. Germline CDR1 reads SGHTA; CDR2 reads FQGNSA. The trim removed 1 base at V and 0 bases at J, leaving 3 bases unmatched. The CDR3 totals 15 residues. This CDR3 reads CASSLVGDYSYEQYF. CDR3 coding DNA: TGTGCCAGCAGCTTAGTCGGGGACTACTCCTACGAGCAGTACTTC.

The chain couples TRBV7-9 to TRBJ1-4, with a possible D match to TRBD1 (5 bases). CDR3 length: 17 residues. CDR1 is SEHNR and CDR2 is FQNEAQ in the germline V gene (reference sequence). V gave up 2 bases and J gave up 0 bases, with 13 bases separating them. DNA for the CDR3: TGTGCCAGCAGCTTACGGGACCTTCTCCCAACTAATGAAAAACTGTTTTTT. It specifies CASSLRDLLPTNEKLFF.